The 12 T cell receptor beta chains reported below all come from one sample, sequenced in a study of T cells in women clearing cervical HPV infection. Clones were sequenced by immunoSEQ multiplex PCR, and TCRdb holds only the in-frame ones, with some missing. The sample totals about 32,000 clones. The sample comprised blood buffy coat. The receptors originated from a woman aged 18 to 75 with a cervical HPV16 infection that either progressed to CIN3+ or cleared (not recorded which).

Concerning this clone: The read falls 3 residues short of the CDR3 end, and the missing part is taken from the germline J gene. The chain has TRBV10-2 and TRBJ1-6; TRBD1 is a possible D gene (5 bases). Germline assignment: CDR1 WSHSY and CDR2 SAAADI. Between the trimmed V and J ends, which lost 7 bases and 0 bases, there was a span of 13 bases. The CDR3 has 16 amino acids. The CDR3 DNA, read in part, is TGCGCCAGCACCGGGGGATCGAGCTCCTATAATTCACCC. Amino acids: CASTGGSSSYNSP. The full CDR3 sequence reads CASTGGSSSYNSPLHF.

Comment on this clone: The CDR3 is cut off 3 residues early in the read; its end comes from the germline J gene. J is TRBJ1-3 and V is TRBV20-1, with D possibly being TRBD1 (5 bases). This CDR3 region has 13 residues. Germline-derived CDR1 and CDR2 are DFQATT and SNEGSKA (reference sequence). V was pared by 6 bases and J by 1 base, with 10 bases between. This CDR3 is CSAQGPSGNTIYF. The covered CDR3 bases are TGCAGTGCCCAGGGTCCTTCTGGAAACACC.

About this clone itself: The sequenced fragment ends 3 residues before the CDR3 boundary, so the rest is inferred from the germline J gene. This chain uses TRBV7-6 with TRBJ2-2; 7 bases align to TRBD2. The CDR3 loop spans 13 amino acids. Per germline, CDR1 SGHVS and CDR2 FNYEAQ. CDR3 residues: CASSLARESPLFF. The sequenced CDR3 bases are TGTGCCAGCAGCTTAGCGCGGGAGTCACCG.

About this clone itself: The read falls 3 residues short of the CDR3 end, and the missing part is taken from the germline J gene. This chain joins TRBV7-6 and TRBJ2-2, with D perhaps matching TRBD1 (5 bases). CDR3 length: 18 amino acids. Germline assignment: CDR1 SGHVS and CDR2 FNYEAQ. The DNA read from the CDR3 is TGTGCCAGCAGCCCCCGACCGATTTTAAGCTCTGGGGCCAACGTG. Encoded protein: CASSPRPILSSGANV. The entire CDR3 sequence reads CASSPRPILSSGANVLFF. Supplemented by reference TRBV7-6 and TRBJ2-2, the full variable domain reads GAGVSQSPRYKVTKRGQDVALRCDPISGHVSLYWYRQALGQGPEFLTYFNYEAQQDKSGLPNDRFSAERPEGSISTLTIQRTEQRDSAMYRCASSPRPILSSGANVLFFGEGSRLTVL.

About this clone: The CDR3 extends 3 residues past the end of the read, so its final part is completed from the germline J gene. The chain recombines TRBV7-6 with TRBJ2-1; no clear D. V lost 5 bases, J lost 0 bases, and 8 bases lay in between. From germline, CDR1 is SGHVS and CDR2 FNYEAQ. CDR3 length: 14 amino acids. The sequenced CDR3 bases are TGTGCCAGCAGCCCGGGTAGCTCCTACAATGAG. Encoded protein: CASSPGSSYNE. The whole CDR3 sequence is CASSPGSSYNEQFF.

A remark on this clone: The read ends 3 residues shy of where the CDR3 ends; the end is completed using the germline J gene. The V and J genes are TRBV2 and TRBJ2-1, with 10 bases aligning to TRBD2. This CDR3 region has 15 residues. The germline V gene has CDR1 SNHLY and CDR2 FYNNEI. V was pared by 4 bases and J by 5 bases, with 5 bases of the junction left unmatched. CDR3 bases read: TGTGCCAGCAGTGGGGTAGCGGGGGGCCACAATGAG. Protein sequence: CASSGVAGGHNE. Given in full, the CDR3 is CASSGVAGGHNEQFF.

Regarding this clone: The read is 3 residues too short to cover the CDR3 end, so that end is filled in from the germline J gene. J is TRBJ2-1 and V is TRBV14; the D gene is possibly TRBD1 (5 bases). CDR3 length equals 15 residues. The V end lost 1 base, the J end lost 6 bases, and 13 bases lay between the germline ends. Germline V gene sequence: CDR1 SGHDN, CDR2 FVKESK. This chain's CDR3 is CASSQVRTLRNEQFF. The CDR3 DNA, read in part, is TGTGCCAGCAGCCAAGTTAGGACATTGCGCAATGAG.

As concerns this clone: The read ends 3 residues before the CDR3 terminus; that terminus is restored from the germline J gene. The rearrangement joins TRBV5-4 to TRBJ2-2; TRBD2 matches 8 bases. The V gene's germline CDR1 is SGHNT and CDR2 YYREEE (reference sequence). This CDR3 is built from 14 residues. The V segment lost 5 bases and the J segment 4 bases; nucleotides outside the gene matches: 4. CDR3 loop: CASRVAGGTGELFF. The sequenced CDR3 bases are TGTGCCAGCAGGGTGGCGGGGGGCACCGGGGAG. Using reference TRBV5-4 and TRBJ2-2 for the parts outside the CDR3, the full variable domain is ETGVTQSPTHLIKTRGQQVTLRCSSQSGHNTVSWYQQALGQGPQFIFQYYREEENGRGNFPPRFSGLQFPNYSSELNVNALELDDSALYLCASRVAGGTGELFFGEGSRLTVL.

Notes on this clone: The CDR3 end is not reached by the read, which stops 3 residues before it; the germline J gene fills it in. The V gene is TRBV11-1, the J gene TRBJ2-7; weak D call: TRBD2 (6 bases). Germline CDR1 is SGHAT and CDR2 is FQDESV (reference sequence). The V end lost 0 bases, the J end lost 2 bases, and 11 bases lay between the germline ends. The CDR3 consists of 15 residues. The CDR3 here is CASSLASGTPYEQYF. CDR3 DNA (partial): TGTGCCAGCAGCTTAGCTTCCGGGACTCCCTACGAG.

About this clone: Coverage ceases 3 residues before the CDR3 finishes, and the germline J gene fills in the end. The V gene is TRBV30, the J gene TRBJ1-5; maybe TRBD1 (6 bases). Trimming pared 4 bases from V and 3 bases from J, leaving 13 bases between. This CDR3 contains 14 residues. CDR1 GTSNPN and CDR2 SVGIG come from the germline V gene (reference sequence). The covered CDR3 bases are TGTGCCTGGAAGTCCCAGGGGTTCAATCAGCCC. It translates to CAWKSQGFNQP. The entire CDR3 is CAWKSQGFNQPQHF.

Concerning this clone: The read stops 3 residues short of the end of the CDR3; the missing end is completed from the germline J gene. The chain employs TRBV12-3 or TRBV12-4 and TRBJ2-3; D may be TRBD2 (5 bases). The CDR3 consists of 16 residues. V shed 5 bases and J shed 8 bases, with 23 bases lying between them. CDR3 sequence: CASSPQSRRRESTQYF. CDR3 DNA (partial): TGTGCCAGCAGTCCGCAGTCTAGGAGGAGAGAGAGTACG.

Comment on this clone: The read stops 3 residues short of the end of the CDR3; the missing end is completed from the germline J gene. The chain employs TRBV3-1 (or the pseudogene TRBV3-2) and TRBJ1-5; D not certain. Trimming removed 1 base at V and 7 bases at J, with 11 bases between. CDR1 LGHDT and CDR2 YNNKEL come from the germline V gene (reference sequence). The CDR3 spans 14 residues. The part of the CDR3 DNA that was read is TGTGCCAGCAGCCAAGCGCAGGTGCCACAGCCC. Its translation: CASSQAQVPQP. The entire CDR3 sequence reads CASSQAQVPQPQHF.